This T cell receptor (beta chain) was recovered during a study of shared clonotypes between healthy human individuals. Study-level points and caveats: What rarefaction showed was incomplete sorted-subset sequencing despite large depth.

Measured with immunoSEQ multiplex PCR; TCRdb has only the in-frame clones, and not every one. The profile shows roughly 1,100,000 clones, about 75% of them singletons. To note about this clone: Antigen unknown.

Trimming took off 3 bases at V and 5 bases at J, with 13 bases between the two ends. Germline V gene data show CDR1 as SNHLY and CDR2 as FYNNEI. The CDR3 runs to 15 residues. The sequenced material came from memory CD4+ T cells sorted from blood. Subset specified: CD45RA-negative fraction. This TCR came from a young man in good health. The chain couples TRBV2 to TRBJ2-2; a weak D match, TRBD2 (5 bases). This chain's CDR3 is CASSDFSRTTGELFF. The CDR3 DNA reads TGTGCCAGCAGTGATTTCAGCAGGACTACCGGGGAGCTGTTTTTT.